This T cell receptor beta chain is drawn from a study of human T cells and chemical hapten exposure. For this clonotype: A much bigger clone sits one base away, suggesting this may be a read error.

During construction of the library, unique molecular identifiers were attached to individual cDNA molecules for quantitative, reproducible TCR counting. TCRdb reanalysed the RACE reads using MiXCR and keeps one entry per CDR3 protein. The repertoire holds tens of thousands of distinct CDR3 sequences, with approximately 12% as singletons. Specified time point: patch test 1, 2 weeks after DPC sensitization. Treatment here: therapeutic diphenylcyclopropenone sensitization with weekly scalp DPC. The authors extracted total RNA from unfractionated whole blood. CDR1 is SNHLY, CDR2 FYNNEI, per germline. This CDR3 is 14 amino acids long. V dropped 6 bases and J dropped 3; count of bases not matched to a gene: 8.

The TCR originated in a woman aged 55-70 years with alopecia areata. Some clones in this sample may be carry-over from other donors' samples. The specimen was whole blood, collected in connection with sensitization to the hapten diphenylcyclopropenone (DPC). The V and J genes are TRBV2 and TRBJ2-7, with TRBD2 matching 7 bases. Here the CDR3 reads CASSGLVVYYEQYF. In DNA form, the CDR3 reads TGTGCCAGCAGCGGACTAGTGGTTTACTACGAGCAGTACTTC.